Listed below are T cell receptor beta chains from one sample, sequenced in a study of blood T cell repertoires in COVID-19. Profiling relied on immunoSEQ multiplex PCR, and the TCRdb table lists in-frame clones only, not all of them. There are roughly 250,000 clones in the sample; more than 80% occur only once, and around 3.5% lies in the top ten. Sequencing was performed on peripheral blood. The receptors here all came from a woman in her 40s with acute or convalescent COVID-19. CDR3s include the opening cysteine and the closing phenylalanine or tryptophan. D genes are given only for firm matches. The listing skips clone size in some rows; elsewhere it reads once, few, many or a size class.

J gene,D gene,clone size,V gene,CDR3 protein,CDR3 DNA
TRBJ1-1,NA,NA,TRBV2,CASREVEVKEAFF,TGTGCCAGCAGGGAGGTTGAGGTGAAAGAAGCTTTCTTT
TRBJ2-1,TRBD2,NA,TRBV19,CASSTIAGLLNEQFF,TGTGCCAGTAGCACGATAGCGGGACTGCTCAATGAGCAGTTCTTC
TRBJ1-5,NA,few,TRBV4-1,CASSQVAGVSQPQHF,TGCGCCAGCAGCCAAGTGGCAGGGGTGAGTCAGCCCCAGCATTTT
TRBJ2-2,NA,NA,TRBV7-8,CASSLASVTNTGELFF,TGTGCCAGCAGCTTAGCCTCAGTGACAAACACCGGGGAGCTGTTTTTT
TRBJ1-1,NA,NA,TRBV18,CASSLPDRPGTEAFF,TGTGCCAGCTCACTCCCCGACAGGCCTGGCACTGAAGCTTTCTTT
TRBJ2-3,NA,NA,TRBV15,CATSRPGKTDTQYF,TGTGCCACCAGCAGACCCGGGAAAACAGATACGCAGTATTTT
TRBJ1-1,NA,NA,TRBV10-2,CASSEADRRKQGAEAFF,TGCGCCAGCAGTGAGGCAGACAGGAGGAAGCAGGGAGCTGAAGCTTTCTTT
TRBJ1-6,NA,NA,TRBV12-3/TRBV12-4,CASSPTENSPLHF,TGTGCCAGCAGTCCGACAGAAAATTCACCCCTCCACTTT
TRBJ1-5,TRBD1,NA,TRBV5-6,CASSSGQGLSQPQHF,TGTGCCAGCAGCTCGGGACAGGGCCTAAGTCAGCCCCAGCATTTT
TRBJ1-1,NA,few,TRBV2,CASSGGLRGEAFF,TGTGCCAGCAGTGGCGGACTGAGGGGGGAAGCTTTCTTT
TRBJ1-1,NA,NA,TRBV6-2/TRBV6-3,CASSQGHRLEAFF,TGTGCCAGCAGTCAGGGTCACCGCCTTGAAGCTTTCTTT
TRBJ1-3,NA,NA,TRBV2,CASTESGGGSGNTIYF,TGTGCCAGCACTGAAAGCGGCGGGGGCTCTGGAAACACCATATATTTT
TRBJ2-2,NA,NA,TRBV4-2,CASSQDRGTRSWTGELFF,TGTGCCAGCAGCCAAGATAGAGGGACTCGCTCCTGGACCGGGGAGCTGTTTTTT
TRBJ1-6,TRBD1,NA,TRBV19,CASSGTVNSPLHF,TGTGCCAGTAGTGGGACAGTTAATTCACCCCTCCACTTT